The sequence of this TCR beta chain was determined in a study of blood T cell repertoires in COVID-19. Study-wide background: Samples came from the United States, Italy and Spain, spanning acute and convalescent COVID-19. Sample material is recorded as cDNA or gDNA derived from T cells, B-cell-depleted T cells, or PBMCs.

The germline V gene encodes CDR1 MNHEY and CDR2 SMNVEV (reference sequence). V was shortened by 6 bases and J by 0 bases, with 17 bases between the two germline ends. The CDR3 is 16 amino acids. The authors' processing: Nucleated cell number was recorded as an estimate derived from reference gene primer amplification. Some clones are missing from TCRdb's copy, which holds only in-frame ones; the method was immunoSEQ multiplex PCR. The DNA was the basis for D and trimming; V, J and clone size are from that table. The sample consists of hundreds of thousands of clones, 70% to 90% of them appearing once.

This sequence originates from a man aged 50-59 years with active or convalescent COVID-19. The chain combines TRBV27 with TRBJ1-1; maybe TRBD1 (5 bases). Sequenced sample: peripheral blood. CDR3: CASRRDSLLLNTEAFF. In DNA, the CDR3 is TGTGCCAGCAGGCGTGACAGTCTTCTTTTGAACACTGAAGCTTTCTTT.